This is a list of T cell receptor beta chains from one sample in a study of CD8+ T cells in alopecia areata. The table came from immunoSEQ multiplex PCR; TCRdb's copy has only in-frame clones and leaves some out. The table has approximately 220,000 clones, under 40% seen once; the top ten hold around 0.48%. Sequences were derived from CD4+ T cells sorted from blood, sampled at approximately week 34, from a patient treated with tofacitinib. The source of these receptors is a human donor with alopecia areata. Both conserved end residues are part of each CDR3. D genes are given only for firm matches. The size entry is marked missing in some rows and otherwise reads once, few, many or a size class.

d_call j_call v_call clone_size cdr3_length cdr3_nt cdr3_aa
- TRBJ2-3 TRBV29-1 - 12 TGCAGCGTTGATCCCACCACAGATACGCAGTATTTT CSVDPTTDTQYF
- TRBJ1-1 TRBV25-1 - 12 TGTGCCAGCAGTGAGGGGAACACTGAAGCTTTCTTT CASSEGNTEAFF
- TRBJ2-5 TRBV10-2 few 11 TGCGCCAGCAGTGAGTTAGAGACCCAGTACTTC CASSELETQYF
- TRBJ1-2 TRBV7-2 - 14 TGTGCCAGCAGCTCTAGGGTGGATCGCTATGGCTACACCTTC CASSSRVDRYGYTF
TRBD2 TRBJ2-7 TRBV11-2 - 14 TGTGCCAGCAGCTCCTGGGGGGGTTCCTACGAGCAGTACTTC CASSSWGGSYEQYF
- TRBJ1-2 TRBV2 - 14 TGTGCCAGCAGTGCGGGCAGGGAAGGCTATGGCTACACCTTC CASSAGREGYGYTF
- TRBJ1-4 TRBV19 few 13 TGTGCCAGTAATGAACCGCCGAATGAAAAACTGTTTTTT CASNEPPNEKLFF
- TRBJ2-5 TRBV19 - 13 TGTGCCAGTAGTATAAGCCGAGAAGAGACCCAGTACTTC CASSISREETQYF
- TRBJ1-1 TRBV29-1 few 14 TGCAGCGTTGCCCTTCGGACAGTGAACACTGAAGCTTTCTTT CSVALRTVNTEAFF
- TRBJ1-6 TRBV30 - 15 TGTGCCTGGAGTGTACAGGGCAAGTTTTATTCACCCCTCCACTTT CAWSVQGKFYSPLHF
TRBD1 TRBJ2-2 TRBV7-2 - 15 TGTGCCAGCAGGGAGACAGGGGGCCACACCGGGGAGCTGTTTTTT CASRETGGHTGELFF
- TRBJ2-7 TRBV27 few 13 TGTGCCAGCAGCCTTCGACAGGCAAACGAGCAGTACTTC CASSLRQANEQYF
- TRBJ1-2 TRBV5-1 few 13 TGCGCCAGCAGCCGGACAGACACGCATGGCTACACCTTC CASSRTDTHGYTF
- TRBJ2-7 TRBV1 - 14 TGCACCAGAATAGCCGTAAGATCTTCCTACGAGCAGTACTTC CTRIAVRSSYEQYF
- TRBJ2-1 TRBV30 - 13 TGTGCCTTACGACAGACATCCTACAATGAGCAGTTCTTC CALRQTSYNEQFF
- TRBJ2-7 TRBV4-1 - 18 TGCGCCAGCAGCCCCACCGACTTCGCCGGGCCGACTACCTACGAGCAGTACTTC CASSPTDFAGPTTYEQYF
TRBD1 TRBJ1-1 TRBV2 few 14 TGTGCCAGCACCCAACAGGGGACGGGCACTGAAGCTTTCTTT CASTQQGTGTEAFF
- TRBJ2-2 TRBV10-1 - 12 TGCGCCAGCAGTGAGGCATACGGGGAGCTGTTTTTT CASSEAYGELFF
- TRBJ1-5 TRBV29-1 few 13 TGCAGCGCCGTTTGGGACAGCAATCAGCCCCAGCATTTT CSAVWDSNQPQHF
- TRBJ1-2 TRBV5-6 - 14 TGTGCCAGCAGCTTGGATGCGGGTAACTATGGCTACACCTTC CASSLDAGNYGYTF
- TRBJ2-3 TRBV6-5 few 16 TGTGCCAGCAGTTACTCGATAAACAGGGCCACAGATACGCAGTATTTT CASSYSINRATDTQYF
TRBD1 TRBJ1-2 TRBV27 few 15 TGTGCCAGCAGTGCAATCCGGGACAGCCCCTATGGCTACACCTTC CASSAIRDSPYGYTF
- TRBJ1-2 TRBV5-4 - 13 TGTGCCAGCAGCTTGCAGACTAACTATGGCTACACCTTC CASSLQTNYGYTF
TRBD2 TRBJ2-4 TRBV7-9 - 15 TGTGCCAGCAGCCCCGGGACTAGCCTAAAGTCCATTCAGTACTTC CASSPGTSLKSIQYF
- TRBJ1-4 TRBV5-4 - 16 TGTGCCAGCAGCTGGATGGGACGGAACTCTAATGAAAAACTGTTTTTT CASSWMGRNSNEKLFF
- TRBJ2-7 TRBV27 - 15 TGTGCCAGCAGTTCCACAGGGACCAGCTCCTACGAGCAGTACTTC CASSSTGTSSYEQYF
TRBD2 TRBJ2-3 TRBV18 - 16 TGTGCCAGCTCACCAATACTAGCGGGCAGCACAGATACGCAGTATTTT CASSPILAGSTDTQYF
- TRBJ2-1 TRBV29-1 - 15 TGCAGCGTGACGCCCCAGGGGGGGTACTACAATGAGCAGTTCTTC CSVTPQGGYYNEQFF